The 31 T cell receptor beta chains in this list originate from one sample, sequenced in a study of shared clonotypes between healthy human individuals. Produced via immunoSEQ multiplex PCR; TCRdb's table is partial and in-frame only. Counted here are 1,400,000 or so clones, 98% to 99% occurring once; the ten biggest clones make up over 0.3%. Specimen: naive CD4+ T cells sorted from blood. The subset here: CD45RA+ positively selected. The receptors were sampled from a young man in good health.

The rearrangement joins TRBV7-9 to TRBJ1-4, with TRBD1 as a possible D gene (6 bases). With 7 bases removed from V and 8 bases from J, the gap between germline ends came to 14 bases. The germline gives CDR1 SEHNR, CDR2 FQNEAQ (reference sequence). This CDR3 is built from 13 residues. CDR3 sequence reads: CASIEGGREKLFF. The CDR3 bases are TGTGCCAGCATCGAGGGGGGACGGGAAAAACTGTTTTTT.

The CDR3 loop is CASSYMVNTEAFF. CDR3 DNA sequence: TGTGCCAGCAGTTACATGGTGAACACTGAAGCTTTCTTT. J is TRBJ1-1 and V is TRBV6-6; D unresolved. Per the germline V gene, CDR1 is MNHNY and CDR2 is SVGAGI (reference sequence). This CDR3 is 13 amino acids long. Trimming removed 2 bases from V and 0 bases from J, with 4 bases in between.

Notes on this clone: Other DNA sequences in this sample translate to the same CDR3. CDR3 sequence (DNA): TGTGCCAGCAGTTCGACAGGGGCTGTTAACACTGAAGCTTTCTTT. Translating it yields CASSSTGAVNTEAFF. The chain couples TRBV27 to TRBJ1-1; 8 positions match TRBD1. This CDR3 is 15 amino acids long. Trimming cost V 4 bases and J 2 bases; bases outside gene matches: 6. Germline-derived CDR1 and CDR2 are MNHEY and SMNVEV (reference sequence).

The rearrangement uses TRBV5-1 and TRBJ2-7; the match to TRBD2 covers 9 bases. Per the germline V gene, CDR1 is SGHRS and CDR2 is YFSETQ. The ends lost 1 base at V and 2 bases at J; junction bases unmatched: 13. The CDR3 length is 18 residues. Here the CDR3 DNA reads TGCGCCAGCAGCTTGTTCCAGGGAGGAGCGGGAGGACCCTACGAGCAGTACTTC. Amino acid sequence: CASSLFQGGAGGPYEQYF. The full variable domain, its missing parts supplied by reference TRBV5-1 and TRBJ2-7, is KAGVTQTPRYLIKTRGQQVTLSCSPISGHRSVSWYQQTPGQGLQFLFEYFSETQRNKGNFPGRFSGRQFSNSRSEMNVSTLELGDSALYLCASSLFQGGAGGPYEQYFGPGTRLTVT.

This chain uses TRBV7-3 with TRBJ2-7, with a possible D match to TRBD1 (6 bases). The CDR3 consists of 16 residues. Trimming removed 0 bases from V and 7 bases from J, with 19 bases in between. Germline V gene lookup returns CDR1 SGHTA and CDR2 FQGTGA. The CDR3 DNA is TGTGCCAGCAGCTTAACCGGAAACACAGGGAATCGAGAGCAGTACTTC. Protein sequence: CASSLTGNTGNREQYF. The variable domain in full, completed from reference TRBV7-3 and TRBJ2-7, reads GAGVSQTPSNKVTEKGKYVELRCDPISGHTALYWYRQSLGQGPEFLIYFQGTGAADDSGLPNDRFFAVRPEGSVSTLKIQRTERGDSAVYLCASSLTGNTGNREQYFGPGTRLTVT.

V gene TRBV5-6 combines with J gene TRBJ2-3; 8 bases are a match to TRBD2. The V gene's germline CDR1 is SGHDT and CDR2 YYEEEE. The ends lost 4 bases at V and 3 bases at J; junction bases unmatched: 10. This CDR3 spans 16 amino acids. CDR3 coding DNA: TGTGCCAGCAGCCAGCAGAGAGGACTAGCAACAGATACGCAGTATTTT. The encoded protein is CASSQQRGLATDTQYF. Full variable domain (rest looked up from reference TRBV5-6 and TRBJ2-3): DAGVTQSPTHLIKTRGQQVTLRCSPKSGHDTVSWYQQALGQGPQFIFQYYEEEERQRGNFPDRFSGHQFPNYSSELNVNALLLGDSALYLCASSQQRGLATDTQYFGPGTRLTVL.

The gene calls are TRBV4-2 and TRBJ1-1; no definite D call. Germline assignment: CDR1 LGHNA and CDR2 YNFKEQ. V was shortened by 0 bases and J by 11 bases, with 13 bases between the two germline ends. The CDR3 has 13 residues. The CDR3 DNA reads as TGTGCCAGCAGCCAAGAGGGCGTGGTGCGGGCTTTCTTT. This gives the protein CASSQEGVVRAFF.

Here the CDR3 DNA reads TGTGCCATCAGTGAGGTCGGGGCCTCTGGGACCCAGTACTTC. This translates into CAISEVGASGTQYF. The chain joins TRBV10-3 to TRBJ2-5; either TRBD1 or TRBD2 may supply D (5 bases each). Germline V CDR1 and CDR2: ENHRY, SYGVKD. The germline V and J ends were trimmed by 2 bases and 7 bases, with 14 bases remaining between them. This CDR3 spans 14 amino acids.

As DNA, the CDR3 is TGTGCCAGCAGCCAACCACCGACTAGCGGGGCTACCGGGGAGCTGTTTTTT. As protein: CASSQPPTSGATGELFF. The chain combines TRBV4-2 with TRBJ2-2; 11 bases agree with TRBD2. J lost 5 bases, V lost 2 bases, and 7 bases had no gene match. CDR1 is LGHNA, CDR2 YNFKEQ, per germline. CDR3 length: 17 residues.

This clone was counted once. The chain uses TRBV2 and TRBJ2-2; 9 bases match TRBD1. This CDR3 contains 16 residues. J lost 6 bases, V lost 6 bases, and 11 bases had no gene match. Germline lookup yields CDR1 SNHLY and CDR2 FYNNEI. CDR3: CASRVDSTGGAGELFF. The CDR3 nucleotides are TGTGCCAGCAGAGTGGACTCGACAGGGGGTGCCGGGGAGCTGTTTTTT.

This sequence joins TRBV7-2 and TRBJ1-2; D uncertain. The CDR3 is 14 residues long. Between the trimmed V and J ends, which lost 5 bases and 6 bases, there was a span of 16 bases. Germline-derived CDR1 and CDR2 are SGHTA and FQGNSA. CDR3 region: CASSLDTFRNGYTF. CDR3 DNA: TGTGCCAGCAGCCTCGACACGTTTAGGAATGGCTACACCTTC.

The J gene is TRBJ2-7, the V gene TRBV4-1; D unclear. The CDR3 runs to 16 residues. CDR1 and CDR2 from the germline V gene are MGHRA and YSYEKL. V lost 4 bases and J lost 2, with 18 bases in between. The CDR3 reads CASSPRIANLPYEQYF. The CDR3 DNA reads as TGCGCCAGCAGCCCGCGGATAGCCAACCTCCCCTACGAGCAGTACTTC.

The V and J genes are TRBV2 and TRBJ1-3; D gene unclear. This CDR3 is 19 amino acids long. Germline V gene data show CDR1 as SNHLY and CDR2 as FYNNEI. Trimming pared 4 bases from V and 4 bases from J, leaving 26 bases between. This CDR3 reads CASSAWGGGRAGPGNTIYF. CDR3 bases: TGTGCCAGCAGTGCGTGGGGTGGAGGCCGGGCTGGCCCGGGAAACACCATATATTTT.

The CDR3 loop is CASSLAIGQGGQPQHF. CDR3 DNA: TGTGCCAGCAGCTTAGCGATTGGCCAGGGAGGCCAGCCCCAGCATTTT. The rearrangement links TRBV7-9 to TRBJ1-5; possibly TRBD1 for D (5 bases). Per the germline V gene, CDR1 is SEHNR and CDR2 is FQNEAQ (reference sequence). V lost 0 bases and J 7 bases, leaving 16 bases between the germline ends. CDR3 length equals 16 residues.

This rearrangement joins TRBV14 to TRBJ2-1; the match to TRBD2 covers 14 bases. This CDR3 has 19 amino acids. J lost 5 bases, V lost 4 bases, and 13 bases had no gene match. Looked up from germline, CDR1 is SGHDN and CDR2 is FVKESK. The CDR3 reads CASSPFYGTSGSIDNEQFF. The CDR3 DNA reads as TGTGCCAGCAGCCCCTTCTACGGGACTAGCGGGAGTATCGACAATGAGCAGTTCTTC.

This chain links TRBV7-9 with TRBJ2-2; D not certain. The germline V and J ends were trimmed by 3 bases and 1 base, with 12 bases remaining between them. The CDR3 length is 16 residues. The germline gives CDR1 SEHNR, CDR2 FQNEAQ (reference sequence). CDR3 in DNA: TGTGCCAGCAGCTTGAGAGCCCTTATGAACACCGGGGAGCTGTTTTTT. This encodes CASSLRALMNTGELFF.

Of note for this clone: One end of the junction does not line up with germline, which may come from a read error. This chain joins TRBV5-1 and TRBJ2-7; D possibly uses TRBD1 or TRBD2 (6 bases each). Germline V gene data show CDR1 as SGHRS and CDR2 as YFSETQ. The CDR3 totals 16 residues. The CDR3 here is CASSRTVLGDSHEQYF. The DNA for the CDR3 is TGCGCCAGCAGCCGGACAGTTTTGGGGGACTCCCACGAGCAGTACTTC.

The chain carries TRBV14 and TRBJ2-3; 15 nucleotides align to TRBD2. CDR1 SGHDN and CDR2 FVKESK come from the germline V gene. V was clipped by 4 bases and J by 5 bases; unmatched bases: 4. The CDR3 is 16 residues long. The chain's CDR3 is CASSRGLAGGKDTQYF. The CDR3, as DNA: TGTGCCAGCAGCCGGGGACTAGCGGGAGGCAAAGATACGCAGTATTTT. The full variable domain, in which reference TRBV14 and TRBJ2-3 provide the parts outside the CDR3, is EAGVTQFPSHSVIEKGQTVTLRCDPISGHDNLYWYRRVMGKEIKFLLHFVKESKQDESGMPNNRFLAERTGGTYSTLKVQPAELEDSGVYFCASSRGLAGGKDTQYFGPGTRLTVL.

The chain has TRBV28 and TRBJ2-3; weak D call: TRBD2 (6 bases). The CDR3 is made up of 14 amino acids. V was pared by 10 bases and J by 1 base, with 15 bases between. Germline assignment: CDR1 MDHEN and CDR2 SYDVKM. The DNA for the CDR3 is TGTGCCATAACTGCCCCGGGAGGCACAGATACGCAGTATTTT. Its protein is CAITAPGGTDTQYF.

This clone was seen just once. Distinct nucleotide sequences in the sample also encode this CDR3. CDR3 region: CASSRDRVYEQYF. CDR3 DNA sequence: TGTGCCAGCAGCAGGGACAGGGTCTACGAGCAGTACTTC. The chain combines TRBV2 with TRBJ2-7, with 9 positions matching TRBD1. The germline V gene has CDR1 SNHLY and CDR2 FYNNEI. This CDR3 has 13 residues. V was clipped by 6 bases and J by 3 bases; unmatched bases: 3.

This chain joins TRBV29-1 and TRBJ2-7; 11 bases line up with TRBD2. V was clipped by 6 bases and J by 1 base; unmatched bases: 8. Looked up from germline, CDR1 is SQVTM and CDR2 is ANQGSEA. This CDR3 is 15 amino acids long. The CDR3 sequence is CSVRSGLAESYEQYF. For the CDR3, the DNA is TGCAGCGTGCGTTCGGGACTAGCGGAGTCCTACGAGCAGTACTTC.

This clone was recorded once. The chain couples TRBV27 to TRBJ2-1, with a possible D match to TRBD1 (5 bases). The CDR3 totals 17 residues. Germline values: CDR1 MNHEY, CDR2 SMNVEV (reference sequence). Trimming removed 0 bases at V and 7 bases at J, with 19 bases between. The CDR3 reads CASSLSLNAQGSNEQFF. The CDR3 coding sequence is TGTGCCAGCAGTTTATCACTCAATGCCCAGGGTTCGAATGAGCAGTTCTTC.

The rearrangement joins TRBV5-1 to TRBJ1-1, with 7 bases aligning to TRBD1. CDR3 length equals 16 residues. Germline CDR1 SGHRS, CDR2 YFSETQ. V dropped 4 bases and J dropped 0; count of bases not matched to a gene: 9. CDR3 amino acids: CASSAPTGTVNTEAFF. The CDR3 DNA sequence: TGCGCCAGCAGCGCCCCGACAGGGACTGTGAACACTGAAGCTTTCTTT.

The chain links TRBV7-9 to TRBJ2-2; D is possibly TRBD1 or TRBD2 (5 bases each). Germline CDR1 and CDR2: SEHNR and FQNEAQ (reference sequence). The CDR3 consists of 14 residues. Trimming removed 11 bases at V and 2 bases at J, with 15 bases between. The CDR3 region is CAGGRQRNTGELFF. The CDR3 coding sequence is TGTGCCGGGGGACGGCAGCGAAACACCGGGGAGCTGTTTTTT.

The gene calls are TRBV5-1 and TRBJ1-1; D is undetermined. The CDR3 is 13 residues long. Germline V gene lookup returns CDR1 SGHRS and CDR2 YFSETQ. The V gene lost 2 bases and the J gene lost 11 bases, with 16 bases spanning the gap. The CDR3 nucleotides are TGCGCCAGCAGCTTTGGTCAGGCCGTCGAGGCTTTCTTT. Translated: CASSFGQAVEAFF.

The chain joins TRBV7-9 to TRBJ2-7; no firm D call. Germline V gene data show CDR1 as SEHNR and CDR2 as FQNEAQ (reference sequence). The CDR3 spans 11 residues. Trimming took off 5 bases at V and 9 bases at J, with 11 bases between the two ends. CDR3 residues: CASSPYTGQYF. In DNA form, the CDR3 reads TGTGCCAGCAGCCCCTACACCGGGCAGTACTTC.

This clone was seen once. This chain uses TRBV29-1 with TRBJ2-3; no clear D gene. Per the germline V gene, CDR1 is SQVTM and CDR2 is ANQGSEA. CDR3 length equals 14 residues. Between the trimmed V and J ends, which lost 6 bases and 4 bases, there was a span of 17 bases. CDR3 residues: CSVEKLTPPDTQYF. The CDR3 coding sequence is TGCAGCGTCGAAAAACTTACCCCCCCAGATACGCAGTATTTT.

This clone appeared a single time. The rearrangement links TRBV5-6 to TRBJ1-3; no clear D. Germline V CDR1 and CDR2: SGHDT, YYEEEE. The CDR3 spans 16 residues. Trimming pared 0 bases from V and 4 bases from J, leaving 14 bases between. The CDR3 region has the DNA TGTGCCAGCAGCTTGGGGTTTCGGGAATTCGGAAACACCATATATTTT. Protein sequence: CASSLGFREFGNTIYF. The variable domain in full, with the rest retrieved from reference TRBV5-6 and TRBJ1-3, is DAGVTQSPTHLIKTRGQQVTLRCSPKSGHDTVSWYQQALGQGPQFIFQYYEEEERQRGNFPDRFSGHQFPNYSSELNVNALLLGDSALYLCASSLGFREFGNTIYFGEGSWLTVV.

The chain recombines TRBV11-2 with TRBJ2-1, with TRBD2 as a possible D gene (5 bases). Germline CDR1 reads SGHAT; CDR2 reads FQNNGV. CDR3 length: 17 amino acids. The V gene lost 5 bases and the J gene lost 4 bases, with 21 bases spanning the gap. CDR3 coding DNA: TGTGCCAGCAGCAAAGAACCCGGATCTAGGAGGTACAATGAGCAGTTCTTC. Its translation is CASSKEPGSRRYNEQFF. Supplemented by reference TRBV11-2 and TRBJ2-1, the full variable domain reads EAGVAQSPRYKIIEKRQSVAFWCNPISGHATLYWYQQILGQGPKLLIQFQNNGVVDDSQLPKDRFSAERLKGVDSTLKIQPAKLEDSAVYLCASSKEPGSRRYNEQFFGPGTRLTVL.

This chain connects TRBV19 to TRBJ2-7, with D possibly TRBD1 on 6 matching bases. The CDR3 spans 13 residues. V was clipped by 6 bases and J by 7 bases, with 16 bases between them. Germline V lookup: CDR1 LNHDA, CDR2 SQIVND (reference sequence). CDR3 loop: CASSQGPRTEQYF. CDR3 DNA sequence: TGTGCCAGTAGCCAGGGGCCCAGAACGGAGCAGTACTTC.

The chain links TRBV6-5 to TRBJ1-1; D remains unclear. V gave up 5 bases and J gave up 1 base, with 14 bases separating them. The CDR3 is 15 residues long. Per germline, CDR1 MNHEY and CDR2 SVGAGI. CDR3 sequence: CASSPGFGGNTEAFF. CDR3 sequence (DNA): TGTGCCAGCAGTCCCGGATTCGGCGGGAACACTGAAGCTTTCTTT.